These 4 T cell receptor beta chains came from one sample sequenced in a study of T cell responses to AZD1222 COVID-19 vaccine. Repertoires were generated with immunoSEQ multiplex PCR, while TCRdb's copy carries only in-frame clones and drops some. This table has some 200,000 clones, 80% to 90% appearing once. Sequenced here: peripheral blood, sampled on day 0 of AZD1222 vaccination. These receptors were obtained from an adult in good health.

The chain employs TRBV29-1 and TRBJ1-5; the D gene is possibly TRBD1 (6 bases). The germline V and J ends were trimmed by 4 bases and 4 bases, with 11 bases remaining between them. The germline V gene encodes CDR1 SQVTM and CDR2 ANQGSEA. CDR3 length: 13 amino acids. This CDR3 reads CSVGLGGNQPQHF. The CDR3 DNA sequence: TGCAGCGTTGGGTTAGGGGGTAATCAGCCCCAGCATTTT.

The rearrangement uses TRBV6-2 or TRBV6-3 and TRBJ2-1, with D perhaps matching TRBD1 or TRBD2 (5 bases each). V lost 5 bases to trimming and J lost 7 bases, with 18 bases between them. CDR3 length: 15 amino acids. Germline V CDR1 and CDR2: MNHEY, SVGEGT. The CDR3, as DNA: TGTGCCAGCAGTCGAGGGACGACCGAATCGAATGAGCAGTTCTTC. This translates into CASSRGTTESNEQFF.

The CDR3 is CASRRTLTPGTPNEKLFF. CDR3 bases: TGTGCCAGCAGGCGAACCCTAACTCCCGGGACCCCTAATGAAAAACTGTTTTTT. The genes are TRBV13 and TRBJ1-4; weak D call: TRBD1 (5 bases). In germline, CDR1 is PRHDT, CDR2 FYEKMQ (reference sequence). V lost 6 bases, J lost 3 bases, and 23 bases lay in between. This CDR3 is built from 18 residues. The full variable domain, with the rest looked up from reference TRBV13 and TRBJ1-4, is AAGVIQSPRHLIKEKRETATLKCYPIPRHDTVYWYQQGPGQDPQFLISFYEKMQSDKGSIPDRFSAQQFSDYHSELNMSSLELGDSALYFCASRRTLTPGTPNEKLFFGSGTQLSVL.

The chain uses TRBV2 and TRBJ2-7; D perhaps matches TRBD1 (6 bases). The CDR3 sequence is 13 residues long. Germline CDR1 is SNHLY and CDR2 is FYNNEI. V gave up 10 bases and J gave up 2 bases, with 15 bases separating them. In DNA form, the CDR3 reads TGTGCCACAGCGGCACAGGGACCCTACGAGCAGTACTTC. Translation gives CATAAQGPYEQYF. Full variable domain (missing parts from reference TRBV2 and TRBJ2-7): EPEVTQTPSHQVTQMGQEVILRCVPISNHLYFYWYRQILGQKVEFLVSFYNNEISEKSEIFDDQFSVERPDGSNFTLKIRSTKLEDSAMYFCATAAQGPYEQYFGPGTRLTVT.